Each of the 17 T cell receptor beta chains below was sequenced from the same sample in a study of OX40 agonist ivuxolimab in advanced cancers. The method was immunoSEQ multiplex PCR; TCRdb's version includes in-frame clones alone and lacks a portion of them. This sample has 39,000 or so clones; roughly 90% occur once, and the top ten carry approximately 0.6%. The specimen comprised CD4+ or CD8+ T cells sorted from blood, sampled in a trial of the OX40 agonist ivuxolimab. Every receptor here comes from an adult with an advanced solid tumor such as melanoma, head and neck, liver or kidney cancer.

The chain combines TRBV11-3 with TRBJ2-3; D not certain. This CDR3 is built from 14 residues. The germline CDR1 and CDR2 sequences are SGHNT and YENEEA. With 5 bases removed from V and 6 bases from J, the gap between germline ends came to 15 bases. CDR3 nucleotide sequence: TGTGCCAGCAGCGAGACGTGGCGTTCCGATACGCAGTATTTT. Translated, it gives CASSETWRSDTQYF.

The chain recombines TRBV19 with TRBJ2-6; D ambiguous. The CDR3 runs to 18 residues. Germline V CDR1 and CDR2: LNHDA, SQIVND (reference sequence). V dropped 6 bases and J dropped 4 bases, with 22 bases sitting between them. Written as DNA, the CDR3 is TGTGCCAGTAGGCCCACACGGACGCCCTTGGCCGGGGCCAACGTCCTGACTTTC. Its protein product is CASRPTRTPLAGANVLTF.

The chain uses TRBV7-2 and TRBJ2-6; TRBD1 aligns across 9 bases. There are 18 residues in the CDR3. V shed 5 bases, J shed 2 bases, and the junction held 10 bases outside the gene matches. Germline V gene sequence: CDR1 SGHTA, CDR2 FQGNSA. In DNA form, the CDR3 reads TGTGCCAGCAGCCCCGGGACAGGGATCAGTACTGGGGCCAACGTCCTGACTTTC. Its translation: CASSPGTGISTGANVLTF.

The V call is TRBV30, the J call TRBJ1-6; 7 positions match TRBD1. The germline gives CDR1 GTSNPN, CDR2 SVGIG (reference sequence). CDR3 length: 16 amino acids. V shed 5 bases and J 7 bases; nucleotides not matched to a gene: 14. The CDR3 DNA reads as TGTGCCTGGGCGGGGGGACAGAGCTGTTGGAATTCACCCCTCCACTTT. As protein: CAWAGGQSCWNSPLHF.

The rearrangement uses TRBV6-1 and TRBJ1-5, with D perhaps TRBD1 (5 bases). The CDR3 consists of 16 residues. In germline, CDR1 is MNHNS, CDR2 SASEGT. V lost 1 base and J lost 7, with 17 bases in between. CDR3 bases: TGTGCCAGCAGTGAAGGGGGGTTGGGGGGTAACCAGCCCCAGCATTTT. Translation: CASSEGGLGGNQPQHF.

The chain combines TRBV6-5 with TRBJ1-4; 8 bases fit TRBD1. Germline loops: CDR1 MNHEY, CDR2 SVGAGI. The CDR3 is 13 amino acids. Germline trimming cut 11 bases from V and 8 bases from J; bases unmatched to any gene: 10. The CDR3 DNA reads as TGTGCCGCCTCGCGGACAGGGAAGGAAAAACTGTTTTTT. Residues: CAASRTGKEKLFF.

In nucleotides, the CDR3 is TGTGCCAGCAGCTTAGGTCTGGCAAGCACTGAAGCTTTCTTT. This sequence encodes CASSLGLASTEAFF. The chain is built from TRBV7-3 and TRBJ1-1; D remains unclear. V gave up 2 bases and J gave up 4 bases, with 11 bases separating them. This CDR3 is 14 amino acids long. From germline, CDR1 is SGHTA and CDR2 FQGTGA.

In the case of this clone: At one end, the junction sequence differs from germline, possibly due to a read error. For the CDR3, the DNA is TGCGCCAGCAGCCGGGACAGGGAGGAGGGATCCTCTTTC. This gives the protein CASSRDREEGSSF. This chain uses TRBV4-1 with TRBJ1-2; 9 positions match TRBD1. The CDR3 sequence is 13 residues long. Germline CDR1 and CDR2: MGHRA and YSYEKL.

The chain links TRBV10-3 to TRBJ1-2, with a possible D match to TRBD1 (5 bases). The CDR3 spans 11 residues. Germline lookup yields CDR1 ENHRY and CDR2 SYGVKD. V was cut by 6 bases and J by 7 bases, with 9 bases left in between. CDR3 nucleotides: TGTGCCATCAGACAGGATTCTGGCTACACCTTC. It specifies CAIRQDSGYTF.

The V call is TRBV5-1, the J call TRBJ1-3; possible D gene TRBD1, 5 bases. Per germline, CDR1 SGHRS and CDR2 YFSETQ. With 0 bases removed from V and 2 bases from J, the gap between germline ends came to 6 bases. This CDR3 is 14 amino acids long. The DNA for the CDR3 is TGCGCCAGCAGCTTGGCGGGGGCTGGAAACACCATATATTTT. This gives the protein CASSLAGAGNTIYF.

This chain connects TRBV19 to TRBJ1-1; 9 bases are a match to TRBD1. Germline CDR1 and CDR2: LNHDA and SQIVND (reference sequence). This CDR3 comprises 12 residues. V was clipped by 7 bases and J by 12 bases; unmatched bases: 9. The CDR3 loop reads CASTRGDRETFF. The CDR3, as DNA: TGTGCCAGTACCCGAGGGGACAGGGAAACTTTCTTT.

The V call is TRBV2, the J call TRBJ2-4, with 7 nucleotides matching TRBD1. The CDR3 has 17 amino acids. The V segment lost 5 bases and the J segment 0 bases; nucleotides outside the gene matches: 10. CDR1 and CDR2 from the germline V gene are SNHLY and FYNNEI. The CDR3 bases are TGTGCCAGCAGTTTACGGACAGGTCTTATAGCCAAAAACATTCAGTACTTC. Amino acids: CASSLRTGLIAKNIQYF.

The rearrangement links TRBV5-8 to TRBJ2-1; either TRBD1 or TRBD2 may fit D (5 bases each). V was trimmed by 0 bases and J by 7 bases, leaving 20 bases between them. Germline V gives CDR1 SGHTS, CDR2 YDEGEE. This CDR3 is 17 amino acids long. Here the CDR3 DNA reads TGTGCCAGCAGCTTGGGGCAGGGTGCCCCCTCGGGAAATGAGCAGTTCTTC. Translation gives CASSLGQGAPSGNEQFF.

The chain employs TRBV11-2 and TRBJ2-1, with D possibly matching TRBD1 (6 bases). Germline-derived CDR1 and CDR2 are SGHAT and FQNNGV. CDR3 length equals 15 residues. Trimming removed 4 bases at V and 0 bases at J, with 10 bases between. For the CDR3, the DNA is TGTGCCAGCAGCTCCACAGGGAGCTCCTACAATGAGCAGTTCTTC. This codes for CASSSTGSSYNEQFF.

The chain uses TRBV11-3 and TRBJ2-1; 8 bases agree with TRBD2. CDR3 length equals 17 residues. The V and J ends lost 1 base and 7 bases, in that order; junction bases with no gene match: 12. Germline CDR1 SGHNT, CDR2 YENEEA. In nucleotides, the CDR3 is TGTGCCAGCAGCTTAGTATCAAGCGGGGGCGCTAGAAATGAGCAGTTCTTC. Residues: CASSLVSSGGARNEQFF.

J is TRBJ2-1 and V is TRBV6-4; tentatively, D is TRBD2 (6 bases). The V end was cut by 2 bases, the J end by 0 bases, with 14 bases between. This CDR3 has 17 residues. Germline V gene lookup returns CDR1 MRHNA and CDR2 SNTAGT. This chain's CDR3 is CASSDLPSSVSYNEQFF. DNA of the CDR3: TGTGCCAGCAGTGACCTCCCATCTAGCGTCTCCTACAATGAGCAGTTCTTC.

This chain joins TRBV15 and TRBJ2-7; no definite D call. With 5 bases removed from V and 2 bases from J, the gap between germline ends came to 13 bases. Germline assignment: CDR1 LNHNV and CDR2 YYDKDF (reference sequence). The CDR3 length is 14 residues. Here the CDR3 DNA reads TGTGCCACCAGCCGATACCGGCCCCCCTACGAGCAGTACTTC. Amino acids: CATSRYRPPYEQYF.